One sample yielded the 10 T cell receptor beta chains listed below, sequenced in a study of T cells in Graves' hyperthyroidism and ophthalmopathy. Amplification targeted TCR beta CDR3 regions from RNA transcripts. The TCR CDR3 first-round RT-PCR relied on the HTBI primer set. MiXCR was run by TCRdb on the multiplex PCR reads, yielding one entry per CDR3 protein. Here the sample spans hundreds of thousands of distinct CDR3 sequences, about two fifths being singletons. The sample comprised blood. The receptors stem from a man in his late teens or twenties with Graves' hyperthyroidism.

This clonotype was seen many times. The rearrangement links TRBV7-9 to TRBJ1-4; no reliable D call. Germline CDR1 reads SEHNR; CDR2 reads FQNEAQ (reference sequence). CDR3 size: 11 residues. V lost 6 bases and J 4 bases, leaving 3 bases between the germline ends. The DNA for the CDR3 is TGTGCCAGCAGAATTAATGAAAAACTGTTTTTT. Its protein is CASRINEKLFF. The whole variable domain, remainder taken from reference TRBV7-9 and TRBJ1-4, is DTGVSQNPRHKITKRGQNVTFRCDPISEHNRLYWYRQTLGQGPEFLTYFQNEAQLEKSRLLSDRFSAERPKGSFSTLEIQRTEQGDSAMYLCASRINEKLFFGSGTQLSVL.

This chain links TRBV9 with TRBJ1-1; D call uncertain. This CDR3 comprises 13 residues. Deletions cut 0 bases from V and 5 bases from J, with 8 bases between. CDR1 and CDR2 (germline): SGDLS, YYNGEE. Here the CDR3 reads CASSVVAETEAFF. The CDR3 DNA sequence: TGTGCCAGCAGCGTAGTGGCGGAAACTGAAGCTTTCTTT.

The sample holds a few counts of this clonotype. This sequence joins TRBV2 and TRBJ1-4; D might be TRBD1 (5 bases). The CDR3 loop spans 15 amino acids. Trimming took off 4 bases at V and 1 base at J, with 10 bases between the two ends. Germline CDR1 and CDR2: SNHLY and FYNNEI. DNA for the CDR3: TGTGCCAGCAGTGCGGGGGGGAGAACTAATGAAAAACTGTTTTTT. The encoded protein is CASSAGGRTNEKLFF.

The chain carries TRBV7-2 and TRBJ2-5; D remains ambiguous. The V gene lost 6 bases and the J gene lost 5 bases, with 16 bases spanning the gap. The CDR3 is 14 residues long. From germline, CDR1 is SGHTA and CDR2 FQGNSA. CDR3 sequence reads: CASSNGGSEETQYF. CDR3 DNA sequence: TGTGCCAGCAGTAACGGTGGCAGCGAGGAGACCCAGTACTTC. Drawing the rest from reference TRBV7-2 and TRBJ2-5, the complete variable domain is GAGVSQSPSNKVTEKGKDVELRCDPISGHTALYWYRQSLGQGLEFLIYFQGNSAPDKSGLPSDRFSAERTGGSVSTLTIQRTQQEDSAVYLCASSNGGSEETQYFGPGTRLLVL.

The V and J genes are TRBV9 and TRBJ2-7, with D unclear. In germline, CDR1 is SGDLS, CDR2 YYNGEE. The V and J ends lost 4 bases and 3 bases respectively, with 11 bases between them. The CDR3 length is 13 residues. This CDR3 is CASSQDQRYEQYF. The CDR3 DNA sequence: TGTGCCAGCAGCCAAGATCAGCGCTACGAGCAGTACTTC.

For this clonotype: A read error may account for a junction end that differs from germline. This chain joins TRBV7-9 and TRBJ1-1; D is possibly TRBD1 (5 bases). This CDR3 comprises 12 residues. Germline V gene lookup returns CDR1 SEHNR and CDR2 FQNEAQ (reference sequence). The CDR3, as DNA: TGTGCCTGGAGTGCAGGGAACGCTGAAGCTTTCTTT. Protein: CAWSAGNAEAFF.

This clonotype was recorded at least ten times. J is TRBJ1-5 and V is TRBV7-9; D not certain. This CDR3 comprises 13 residues. CDR1 is SEHNR and CDR2 is FQNEAQ in the germline V gene (reference sequence). The V gene lost 5 bases and the J gene lost 6 bases, with 11 bases spanning the gap. In DNA, the CDR3 is TGTGCCAGCAGCATGGGTTGGGGTCAGCCCCAGCATTTT. Residues: CASSMGWGQPQHF.

The CDR3 nucleotides read TGTGCCATCAGAGCTGGGACAGGGGGCACTGAAGCTTTCTTT. This sequence encodes CAIRAGTGGTEAFF. The chain employs TRBV10-3 and TRBJ1-1; TRBD1 matches at 11 bases. The CDR3 contains 14 residues. The germline V gene has CDR1 ENHRY and CDR2 SYGVKD. V shed 6 bases and J 4 bases; nucleotides not matched to a gene: 4.

The sample holds many counts of this clonotype. V and J are TRBV7-9 and TRBJ2-7; TRBD1 agrees at 7 bases. V lost 5 bases to trimming and J lost 5 bases; unmatched junction nucleotides: 6. The germline V gene encodes CDR1 SEHNR and CDR2 FQNEAQ (reference sequence). This CDR3 is 13 amino acids long. The CDR3 here is CASSPTGLNEQYF. CDR3 in DNA: TGTGCCAGCAGCCCGACAGGGTTAAACGAGCAGTACTTC.

Note on this clonotype: A read error may account for a junction end that differs from germline. The rearrangement uses TRBV20-1 and TRBJ2-7, with D tentatively TRBD1 (6 bases). Germline assignment: CDR1 DFQATT and CDR2 SNEGSKA (reference sequence). The CDR3 totals 13 residues. The CDR3 nucleotides are TGCAGTGCTAGGCGAGCAGGGGCCGGGGAGCTGTACTTC. It encodes CSARRAGAGELYF.